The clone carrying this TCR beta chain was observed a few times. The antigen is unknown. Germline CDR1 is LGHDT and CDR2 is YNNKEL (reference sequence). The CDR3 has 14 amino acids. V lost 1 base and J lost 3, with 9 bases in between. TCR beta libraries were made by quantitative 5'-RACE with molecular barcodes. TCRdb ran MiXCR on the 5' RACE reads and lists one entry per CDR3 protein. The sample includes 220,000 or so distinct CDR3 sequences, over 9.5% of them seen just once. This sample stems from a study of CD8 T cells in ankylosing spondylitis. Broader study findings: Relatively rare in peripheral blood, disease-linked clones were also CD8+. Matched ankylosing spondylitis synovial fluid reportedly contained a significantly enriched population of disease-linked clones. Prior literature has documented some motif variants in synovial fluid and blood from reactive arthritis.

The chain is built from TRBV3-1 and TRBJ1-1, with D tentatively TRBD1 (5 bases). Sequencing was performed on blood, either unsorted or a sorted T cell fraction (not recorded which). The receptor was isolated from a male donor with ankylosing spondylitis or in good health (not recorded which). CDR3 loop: CASSQGGRDTEAFF. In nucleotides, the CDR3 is TGTGCCAGCAGCCAAGGGGGGAGGGACACTGAAGCTTTCTTT.